The clone carrying this TCR beta chain was seen at least ten times. PCR was performed a second time for about 7 to 12 cycles using a sample-barcoded 5' primer and a J-beta primer mix. Each of the cDNA molecules was tagged by a template-switch adaptor with 12 random nucleotides. Each CDR3 protein is one row after TCRdb ran MiXCR on the 5' RACE reads. The sample has 1.5 million to 2 million distinct CDR3 sequences, roughly a third seen once. This sample is drawn from a study of blood T cells in healthy people across ages. Roughly 10 milliliters of peripheral blood were drawn from each donor. Isolated per sample were at least 6 million PBMCs. The V and J ends lost 2 bases and 0 bases respectively, with 5 bases between them. Per the germline V gene, CDR1 is MNHEY and CDR2 is SMNVEV (reference sequence). CDR3 length: 13 amino acids.

The source of this sequence is a woman in her twenties or thirties in good health. Material: blood. The gene calls are TRBV27 and TRBJ2-7; weak D call: TRBD1 (5 bases). CDR3 in amino acids: CASSLGASYEQYF. CDR3 bases: TGTGCCAGCAGTTTAGGGGCCTCCTACGAGCAGTACTTC.